The sequence of this TCR beta chain was determined in a study of identifying expanded T cells in peripheral blood. Overall study results and limits: Two-week clone count variance significantly increased as total template count grew. Roughly 1.1 clones differed between technical replicates, versus roughly 16 and 20 over time.

With regard to this clone: Its matching antigen is unknown.

Sequencing was performed with immunoSEQ multiplex PCR; in TCRdb, only in-frame clones are kept and a portion is missing. The repertoire holds approximately 100,000 clones, with roughly 87% as singletons. Healthy donors had no documented immune events, such as infections, while sampled. The specimen sequenced was blood. The TCR sequence derives from a person aged 18 to 70 in good health.

Here the CDR3 reads CASSGGPQGNTEAFF. Here the CDR3 DNA reads TGTGCCAGCTCAGGGGGACCCCAAGGGAACACTGAAGCTTTCTTT. The J gene is TRBJ1-1, the V gene TRBV18; D possibly corresponds to TRBD1 (5 bases). Trimming took 5 bases from V and 1 from J, leaving 14 bases between them. CDR3 length equals 15 residues. The germline V gene has CDR1 KGHSH and CDR2 LQKENI.